The 3 T cell receptor beta chains below come from one sample, sequenced in a study of shared clonotypes between healthy human individuals. The data were produced by immunoSEQ multiplex PCR, yet TCRdb's version contains in-frame clones alone and is incomplete. The sample has some 1,600,000 clones, 98% seen once. Source material: naive CD4+ T cells sorted from blood. The subset is: CD45RA+ positively selected. These receptors were obtained from a man aged 25 to 40 in good health.

The chain combines TRBV6-4 with TRBJ1-5; D is unresolved. Germline loops: CDR1 MRHNA, CDR2 SNTAGT. The CDR3 sequence is 14 residues long. V lost 6 bases to trimming and J lost 2 bases, with 11 bases between them. The CDR3 DNA follows: TGTGCCAGCAGCGTTGAGGTTGGCAATCAGCCCCAGCATTTT. It codes for CASSVEVGNQPQHF.

Comments on this clone: This specimen includes other DNA sequences encoding the same CDR3. This chain links TRBV5-1 with TRBJ2-2; D ambiguous. Germline V CDR1 and CDR2: SGHRS, YFSETQ. V lost 0 bases and J 5 bases, leaving 8 bases between the germline ends. The length of the CDR3 is 14 residues. The CDR3 sequence: CASSLGAGTGELFF. CDR3 nucleotides: TGCGCCAGCAGCTTGGGGGCAGGAACCGGGGAGCTGTTTTTT.

V usage is TRBV18 and J usage is TRBJ2-2, with D possibly TRBD2 on 5 matching bases. Germline CDR1 is KGHSH and CDR2 is LQKENI. The CDR3 is 14 amino acids. Trimming left V 3 bases short and J 6 bases short, with 11 bases between. Here the CDR3 reads CASSPLGASGELFF. The CDR3 nucleotides read TGTGCCAGCTCACCGTTGGGAGCGTCCGGGGAGCTGTTTTTT.